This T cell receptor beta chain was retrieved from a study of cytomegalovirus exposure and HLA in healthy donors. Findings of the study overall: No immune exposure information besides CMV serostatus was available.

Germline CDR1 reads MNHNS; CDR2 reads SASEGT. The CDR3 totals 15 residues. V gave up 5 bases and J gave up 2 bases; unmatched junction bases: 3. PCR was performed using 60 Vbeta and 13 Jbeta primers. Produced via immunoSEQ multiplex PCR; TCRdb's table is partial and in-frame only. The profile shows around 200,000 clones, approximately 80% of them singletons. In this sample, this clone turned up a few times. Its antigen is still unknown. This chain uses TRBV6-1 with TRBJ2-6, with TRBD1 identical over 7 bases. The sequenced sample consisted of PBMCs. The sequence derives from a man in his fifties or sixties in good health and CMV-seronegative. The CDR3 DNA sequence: TGTGCCAGCAGTCCCGACAGGGCTGGGGCCAACGTCCTGACTTTC. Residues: CASSPDRAGANVLTF.